This TCR beta chain originates from a study of T cell repertoires in cytomegalovirus infection. Study-level background: Indicated by public TCR beta signatures were CMV infection and matching HLA type.

This clonotype has ten or more counts. What it recognizes is unknown. Overall study findings and caveats: The ex vivo response was dominated by HLA-C-restricted CMV-specific TCR beta clonotypes. Summed public TCR beta family frequency identified CMV carriers bearing the relevant HLA.

The CDR3 spans 15 residues. The V gene's germline CDR1 is SEHNR and CDR2 FQNEAQ (reference sequence). V gave up 4 bases and J gave up 2 bases, with 12 bases separating them. From the reads, TCRdb called clonotypes with MiXCR, one entry per CDR3 protein. The data contain hundreds of thousands of distinct CDR3 sequences, 20% to 25% of them seen just once; the ten biggest clones take up under 8.5%. This sequence originates from a human donor in good health (CMV status not recorded). Some clones in this sample may be carry-over from other donors' samples. The J gene is TRBJ2-1, the V gene TRBV7-9; D is perhaps TRBD2 (6 bases). Sequenced input: CD8+ T cells from PBMCs. The CDR3 sequence is CASSSRLVTYNEQFF. The CDR3 region has the DNA TGTGCCAGCAGCTCCAGACTAGTAACCTACAATGAGCAGTTCTTC.